This T cell receptor (beta chain) appears in the sequencing data of a study of PD-L1 blockade in urothelial cancer. Study-level findings and limits: Survival was better when pretreatment blood TCR clonality fell below the median.

About this clone itself: What it recognizes is unknown.

The table came from immunoSEQ multiplex PCR; TCRdb's copy has only in-frame clones and leaves some out. The sample includes about 110,000 clones, over 75% of them seen just once. This CDR3 is built from 13 residues. V was cut by 6 bases and J by 0 bases, with 5 bases left in between. Germline V lookup: CDR1 LNHDA, CDR2 SQIVND (reference sequence). J is TRBJ2-2 and V is TRBV19; D is undetermined. This TCR was sampled from a man aged 50 to 59 with urothelial cancer. The source material was PBMCs, sampled around atezolizumab (anti-PD-L1) treatment. For the CDR3, the DNA is TGTGCCAGTAGCCCTTCGAACACCGGGGAGCTGTTTTTT. This sequence encodes CASSPSNTGELFF.